The 10 T cell receptor beta chains presented below share a single source sample, sequenced in a study of regulatory T cells in long-lasting Graves disease. As to time point: newly diagnosed GD, antithyroid drugs for less than 3 months. PBMC RNA served as the TCR library source. Library construction for TCR beta used iRepertoire HTBI primers and Arm-PCR of CDR3 regions. TCRdb re-derived calls from the multiplex PCR reads in MiXCR, one entry per CDR3 protein. The sample carries 350,000 to 500,000 distinct CDR3 sequences, 12% to 15% recorded once. These data were also filed under a second study, of T cells in Graves' hyperthyroidism and ophthalmopathy.

The specimen comprised peripheral blood mononuclear cells (PBMCs), sampled at new diagnosis, from a patient treated with antithyroid drugs. These receptor sequences come from a woman between 45 and 65 years old with Graves disease.

This clonotype appeared many times. The chain links TRBV18 to TRBJ2-7; 8 bases are a match to TRBD1. V trimming: 2 bases; J trimming: 5 bases; junction bases outside the gene matches: 8. CDR1 KGHSH and CDR2 LQKENI come from the germline V gene. The CDR3 consists of 15 residues. The CDR3 is CASSPSRQGANEQYF. CDR3 nucleotides: TGTGCCAGCTCACCATCGCGGCAGGGGGCGAACGAGCAGTACTTC.

The V and J genes are TRBV9 and TRBJ2-1, with TRBD2 identical over 8 bases. V lost 2 bases to trimming and J lost 7 bases; unmatched junction nucleotides: 8. This CDR3 has 15 amino acids. CDR1 and CDR2 from the germline V gene are SGDLS and YYNGEE. The CDR3 here is CASSVGGREVNEQFF. The DNA of the CDR3 is TGTGCCAGCAGCGTCGGTGGGCGGGAGGTTAATGAGCAGTTCTTC.

This clonotype was seen ten or more times. The chain links TRBV7-2 to TRBJ1-5; possibly TRBD1 for D (6 bases). CDR1 and CDR2 from the germline V gene are SGHTA and FQGNSA. Trimming cost V 1 base and J 2 bases, with 12 bases left between them. The CDR3 runs 16 residues. CDR3: CASSLVAGAGNQPQHF. CDR3 DNA sequence: TGTGCCAGCAGCTTAGTAGCAGGGGCGGGCAATCAGCCCCAGCATTTT.

This clonotype was counted ten times or more. The rearrangement links TRBV2 to TRBJ1-1; a possible D gene is TRBD1 (5 bases). V lost 2 bases, J lost 1 base, and 11 bases lay in between. Germline-derived CDR1 and CDR2 are SNHLY and FYNNEI. The CDR3 loop spans 15 amino acids. CDR3 in DNA: TGTGCCAGCAGTGAACTGGGGGGGAAGAACACTGAAGCTTTCTTT. Translating gives CASSELGGKNTEAFF.

The chain has TRBV5-4 and TRBJ2-1; tentative D call: TRBD2 (5 bases). The CDR3 is 12 residues long. V was pared by 1 base and J by 9 bases, with 8 bases between. Germline CDR1 and CDR2: SGHNT and YYREEE (reference sequence). CDR3 DNA: TGTGCCAGCAGCTTGAGGGCGGGTGAGCAGTTCTTC. The encoded protein is CASSLRAGEQFF.

This clonotype was counted at least ten times. The chain uses TRBV11-2 and TRBJ2-3; either TRBD1 or TRBD2 may supply D (5 bases each). The germline CDR1 and CDR2 sequences are SGHAT and FQNNGV. Trimming stripped 4 bases from V and 7 bases from J, with 12 bases between. This CDR3 has 13 residues. As DNA, the CDR3 is TGTGCCAGCAGCTCCGGGACGGCGAATACGCAGTATTTT. Its translation: CASSSGTANTQYF.

This clonotype has a count of ten or more. This chain uses TRBV3-1 with TRBJ1-2, with 10 bases identical to TRBD1. CDR3 length: 15 amino acids. Germline V CDR1 and CDR2: LGHDT, YNNKEL (reference sequence). Losses at the gene ends were 3 bases for V and 7 bases for J; bases not matched to a gene: 8. The CDR3 here is CASSQLTGGSVGYTF. The DNA of the CDR3 is TGTGCCAGCAGCCAGCTGACAGGGGGCTCCGTTGGCTACACCTTC.

The gene calls are TRBV27 and TRBJ2-1; 11 bases are a match to TRBD2. Germline CDR1 is MNHEY and CDR2 is SMNVEV (reference sequence). The J segment lost 0 bases and the V segment lost 4 bases, leaving 14 bases of the junction unmatched. CDR3 length: 20 residues. CDR3 in amino acids: CASSSERASGRKSSYNEQFF. CDR3 nucleotides: TGTGCCAGCAGTTCCGAAAGGGCTAGCGGGAGGAAGAGCTCCTACAATGAGCAGTTCTTC.

In this sample, this clonotype turned up many times. The rearrangement links TRBV28 to TRBJ1-4, with TRBD1 identical over 11 bases. CDR3 size: 15 residues. The ends lost 2 bases at V and 8 bases at J; junction bases unmatched: 4. Germline assignment: CDR1 MDHEN and CDR2 SYDVKM. The CDR3 coding sequence is TGTGCCAGCAGTTTAAGGGACAGGGGGTCGGAAAAACTGTTTTTT. Its translation: CASSLRDRGSEKLFF.

The gene calls are TRBV9 and TRBJ1-3; D ambiguous. Trimming took 0 bases from V and 6 from J, leaving 13 bases between them. CDR3 length: 15 amino acids. Germline assignment: CDR1 SGDLS and CDR2 YYNGEE. The CDR3 DNA reads as TGTGCCAGCAGCGTAGCAGAGAGCTCCCCAAACACCATATATTTT. It is translated as CASSVAESSPNTIYF. Variable domain in full (rest from reference TRBV9 and TRBJ1-3): DSGVTQTPKHLITATGQRVTLRCSPRSGDLSVYWYQQSLDQGLQFLIQYYNGEERAKGNILERFSAQQFPDLHSELNLSSLELGDSALYFCASSVAESSPNTIYFGEGSWLTVV.